Sequencing of this TCR beta chain was carried out in a study of T cells in Graves' hyperthyroidism and ophthalmopathy. Study details: Before treatment of any kind, peripheral blood was taken at initial diagnosis.

In germline, CDR1 is SGHDT, CDR2 YYEEEE. CDR3 length: 11 amino acids. Deletions cut 1 base from V and 6 bases from J, with 2 bases between. Study-level findings and limits: It was a median approximately six months before onset that the model predicted ophthalmopathy.

For Graves' hyperthyroidism to be stable, ophthalmopathy could not progress within 18 months. RNA transcripts served as the template for amplifying TCR beta CDR3 regions. The TCR CDR3 first-round RT-PCR relied on the HTBI primer set. TCRdb re-called the multiplex PCR reads through MiXCR, storing one row per CDR3 protein. The sample has over 200,000 distinct CDR3 sequences, around 18% seen once; the top ten hold approximately 40%. This clonotype was recorded a few times. What it binds is not known. The clonotype comes from a man aged 35 to 55 with Graves' hyperthyroidism. The specimen sequenced was blood. The V gene is TRBV5-6, the J gene TRBJ1-5; no clear D. CDR3 region: CASSLLQPQHF. In DNA form, the CDR3 reads TGTGCCAGCAGCTTGCTTCAGCCCCAGCATTTT. Full variable domain (remainder filled in from reference TRBV5-6 and TRBJ1-5): DAGVTQSPTHLIKTRGQQVTLRCSPKSGHDTVSWYQQALGQGPQFIFQYYEEEERQRGNFPDRFSGHQFPNYSSELNVNALLLGDSALYLCASSLLQPQHFGDGTRLSIL.